The present T cell receptor (beta chain) was sequenced within a study of cytomegalovirus exposure and HLA in healthy donors. Study-level points and caveats: Analysis was performed later, and it showed HLA-associated TCR beta chains to be more clonally expanded than equally common others.

PCR employed 60 Vbeta and 13 Jbeta primers. Sequenced by immunoSEQ multiplex PCR; TCRdb stores in-frame clones only, minus some. The sample lists some 42,000 clones, 40% to 60% occurring once. V dropped 6 bases and J dropped 9 bases, with 12 bases sitting between them. This CDR3 is built from 11 residues. Per the germline V gene, CDR1 is DFQATT and CDR2 is SNEGSKA (reference sequence). Only a few counts were recorded for this clone. Its matching antigen is unknown. Sequencing was carried out using PBMCs. The rearrangement joins TRBV20-1 to TRBJ2-4; a weak D match, TRBD1 (6 bases). The receptor was isolated from a human donor in good health. DNA of the CDR3: TGCAGTGCCCCCAGGGGAACCATTCAGTACTTC. It yields the protein CSAPRGTIQYF.